Sequencing of this T cell receptor beta chain was carried out in a study of long-term antiretroviral therapy in people with HIV. Study background: The 2015 immediate-ART recommendation was preceded by the earliest samples by about a decade.

The libraries were made with immunoSEQ v3.0 at survey level. Roughly 40,000-55,000 T-cell genomes per sample were the sequencing target. Method: immunoSEQ multiplex PCR; TCRdb's copy keeps in-frame clones and lacks some. The sample records 35,000 to 45,000 clones, about 80% being singletons. Study conclusions and caveats: HIV repertoires had narrower CDR3 length ranges than controls.

About this clone itself: Its specificity is unknown.

Germline V CDR1 and CDR2: GTSNPN, SVGIG (reference sequence). This CDR3 is 12 amino acids long. Trimming took off 4 bases at V and 4 bases at J, with 10 bases between the two ends. The chain recombines TRBV30 with TRBJ1-1; D may be TRBD1 (6 bases). The sequence derives from a man aged 25-40 years with HIV. This specimen consisted of unsorted PBMCs, obtained 3.4 years after starting antiretroviral therapy. CDR3 protein: CAWNRVSTEAFF. In DNA form, the CDR3 reads TGTGCCTGGAACAGGGTTTCCACTGAAGCTTTCTTT.